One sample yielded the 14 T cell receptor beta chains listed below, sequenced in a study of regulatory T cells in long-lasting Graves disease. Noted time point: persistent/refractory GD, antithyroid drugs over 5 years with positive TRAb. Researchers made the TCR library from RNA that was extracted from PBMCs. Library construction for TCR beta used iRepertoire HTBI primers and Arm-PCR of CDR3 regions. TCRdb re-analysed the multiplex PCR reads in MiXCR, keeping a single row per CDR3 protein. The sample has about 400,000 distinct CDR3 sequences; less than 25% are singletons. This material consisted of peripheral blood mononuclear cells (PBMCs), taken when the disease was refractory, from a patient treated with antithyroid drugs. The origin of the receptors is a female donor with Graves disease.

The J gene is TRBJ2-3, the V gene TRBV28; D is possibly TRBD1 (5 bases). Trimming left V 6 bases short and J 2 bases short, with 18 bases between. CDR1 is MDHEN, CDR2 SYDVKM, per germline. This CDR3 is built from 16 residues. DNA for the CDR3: TGTGCCAGCAGACCCTGGGCGGCTGGACACACAGATACGCAGTATTTT. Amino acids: CASRPWAAGHTDTQYF.

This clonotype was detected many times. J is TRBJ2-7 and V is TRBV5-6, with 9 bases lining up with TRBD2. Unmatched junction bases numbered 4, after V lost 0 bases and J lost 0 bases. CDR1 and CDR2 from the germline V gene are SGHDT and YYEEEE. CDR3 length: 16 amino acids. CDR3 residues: CASSLGGLASSYEQYF. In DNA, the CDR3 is TGTGCCAGCAGCTTGGGAGGACTAGCGAGCTCCTACGAGCAGTACTTC.

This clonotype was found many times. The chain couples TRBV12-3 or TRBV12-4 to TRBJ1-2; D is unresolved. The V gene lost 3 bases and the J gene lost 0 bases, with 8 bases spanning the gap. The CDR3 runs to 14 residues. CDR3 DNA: TGTGCCAGCAGTTTGTTTTTAGCTAACTATGGCTACACCTTC. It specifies CASSLFLANYGYTF.

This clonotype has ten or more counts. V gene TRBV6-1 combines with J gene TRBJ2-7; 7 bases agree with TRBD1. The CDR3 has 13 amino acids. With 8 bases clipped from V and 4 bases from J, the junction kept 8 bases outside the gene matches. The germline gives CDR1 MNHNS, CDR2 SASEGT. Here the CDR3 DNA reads TGTGCCAGCCGCGACAGGGCGGGTTACGAGCAGTACTTC. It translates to CASRDRAGYEQYF.

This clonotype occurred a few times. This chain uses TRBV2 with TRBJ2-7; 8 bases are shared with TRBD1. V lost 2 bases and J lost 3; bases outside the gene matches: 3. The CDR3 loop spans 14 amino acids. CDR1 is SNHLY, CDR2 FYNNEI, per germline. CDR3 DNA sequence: TGTGCCAGCAGTGAACAGGGGGCTTTCTACGAGCAGTACTTC. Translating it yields CASSEQGAFYEQYF.

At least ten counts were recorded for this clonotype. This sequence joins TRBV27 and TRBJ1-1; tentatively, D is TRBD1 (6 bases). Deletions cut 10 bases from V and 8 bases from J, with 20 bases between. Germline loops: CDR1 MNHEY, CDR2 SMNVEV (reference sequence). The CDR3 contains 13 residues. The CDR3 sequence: CATNMGAGTEAFF. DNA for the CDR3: TGTGCCACCAATATGGGGGCCGGGACGGAAGCTTTCTTT.

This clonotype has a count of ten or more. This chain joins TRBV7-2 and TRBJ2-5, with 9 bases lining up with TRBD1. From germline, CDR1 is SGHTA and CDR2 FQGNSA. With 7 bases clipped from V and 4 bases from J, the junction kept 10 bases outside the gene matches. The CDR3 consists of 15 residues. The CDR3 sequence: CASTPGQGGGETQYF. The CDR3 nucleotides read TGTGCCAGCACGCCGGGACAGGGAGGCGGAGAGACCCAGTACTTC.

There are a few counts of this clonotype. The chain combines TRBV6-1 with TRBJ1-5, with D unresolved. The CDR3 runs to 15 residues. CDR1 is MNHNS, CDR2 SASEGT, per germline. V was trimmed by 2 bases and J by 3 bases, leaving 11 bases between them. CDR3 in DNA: TGTGCCAGCAGTGAATTTCGGGCAGACAATCAGCCCCAGCATTTT. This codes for CASSEFRADNQPQHF.

The CDR3 DNA sequence: TGCAGTGCTAGAGATAAAGACAGGATCTACGAGCAGTACTTC. It specifies CSARDKDRIYEQYF. The chain joins TRBV20-1 to TRBJ2-7; maybe TRBD1 (6 bases). CDR3 length: 14 amino acids. The ends were cut back, 0 bases at V and 3 bases at J, with 12 bases in the middle. Germline V gene data show CDR1 as DFQATT and CDR2 as SNEGSKA (reference sequence).

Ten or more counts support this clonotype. The CDR3 DNA reads TGTGCCAGCAGTGAAGCGACACAGCCCCAGCATTTT. This codes for CASSEATQPQHF. This chain joins TRBV2 and TRBJ1-5; D call uncertain. The V gene lost 0 bases and the J gene lost 7 bases, with 4 bases spanning the gap. The CDR3 runs 12 residues. Looked up from germline, CDR1 is SNHLY and CDR2 is FYNNEI. The full variable domain, rest sourced from reference TRBV2 and TRBJ1-5, is EPEVTQTPSHQVTQMGQEVILRCVPISNHLYFYWYRQILGQKVEFLVSFYNNEISEKSEIFDDQFSVERPDGSNFTLKIRSTKLEDSAMYFCASSEATQPQHFGDGTRLSIL.

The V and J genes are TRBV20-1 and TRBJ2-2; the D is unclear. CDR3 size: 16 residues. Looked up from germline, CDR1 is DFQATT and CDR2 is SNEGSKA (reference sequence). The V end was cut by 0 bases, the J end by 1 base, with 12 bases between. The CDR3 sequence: CSARDVLAVNTGELFF. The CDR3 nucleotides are TGCAGTGCTAGAGATGTGTTAGCAGTGAACACCGGGGAGCTGTTTTTT.

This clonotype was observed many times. This CDR3 reads CASSPATGGAFGANVLTF. The CDR3 bases are TGTGCCAGCAGCCCTGCGACAGGGGGCGCCTTTGGGGCCAACGTCCTGACTTTC. The rearrangement joins TRBV28 to TRBJ2-6, with 10 positions matching TRBD1. This CDR3 is 18 amino acids long. V dropped 6 bases and J dropped 3; count of bases not matched to a gene: 11. From germline, CDR1 is MDHEN and CDR2 SYDVKM.

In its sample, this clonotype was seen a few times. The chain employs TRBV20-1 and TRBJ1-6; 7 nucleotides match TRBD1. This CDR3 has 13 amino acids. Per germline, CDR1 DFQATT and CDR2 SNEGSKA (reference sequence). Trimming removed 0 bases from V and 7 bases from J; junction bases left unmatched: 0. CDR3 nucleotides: TGCAGTGCTAGAGAACAGGGGAATTCACCCCTCCACTTT. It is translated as CSAREQGNSPLHF.

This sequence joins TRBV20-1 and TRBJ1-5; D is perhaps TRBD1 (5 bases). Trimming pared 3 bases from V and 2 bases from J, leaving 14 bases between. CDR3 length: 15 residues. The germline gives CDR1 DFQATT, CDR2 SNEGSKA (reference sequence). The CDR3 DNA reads TGCAGTGCTAGTTTTCCGGGGCCGGGCAATCAGCCCCAGCATTTT. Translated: CSASFPGPGNQPQHF.